The table lists the clone carrying this T cell receptor beta chain with a few counts. Per germline, CDR1 SQVTM and CDR2 ANQGSEA. Trimming cost V 4 bases and J 1 base, with 12 bases left between them. The CDR3 runs 14 residues. The data derive from a study of coeliac disease. Study as a whole: Each coeliac patient was active, refractory type I, or diet-controlled.

Method: immunoSEQ multiplex PCR; TCRdb's copy keeps in-frame clones and lacks some. The repertoire holds approximately 6,500 clones, with approximately 70% as singletons. Sample: lamina propria lymphocytes from the gut. This receptor was obtained from a man over 45 with active celiac disease. The chain carries TRBV29-1 and TRBJ2-3; D uncertain. The CDR3 DNA reads as TGCAGCGTTGGTCTAGTCATGGGCACAGATACGCAGTATTTT. Translated, it gives CSVGLVMGTDTQYF.